The 5 T cell receptor beta chains in this list originate from one sample, sequenced in a study of T cells in localized non-small cell lung cancer. Method: immunoSEQ multiplex PCR; TCRdb's copy keeps in-frame clones and lacks some. The sample shows about 48,000 clones, roughly 77% of them seen only once. The material was peripheral blood, obtained before any cancer treatment. The receptors here all came from a man aged 35 to 69 with stage I squamous cell lung carcinoma.

This clone was observed a few times. J is TRBJ2-7 and V is TRBV9; 11 bases match TRBD2. Losses at the gene ends were 4 bases for V and 4 bases for J; bases not matched to a gene: 7. Per the germline V gene, CDR1 is SGDLS and CDR2 is YYNGEE. The CDR3 totals 15 residues. CDR3 sequence (DNA): TGTGCCAGCAGCCCCCCTAGCGGGGGGTCATACGAGCAGTACTTC. It is translated as CASSPPSGGSYEQYF. Full variable domain (rest looked up from reference TRBV9 and TRBJ2-7): DSGVTQTPKHLITATGQRVTLRCSPRSGDLSVYWYQQSLDQGLQFLIQYYNGEERAKGNILERFSAQQFPDLHSELNLSSLELGDSALYFCASSPPSGGSYEQYFGPGTRLTVT.

This chain uses TRBV4-2 with TRBJ2-5, with a weak D call TRBD1 (5 bases). The CDR3 runs 16 residues. Germline CDR1 reads LGHNA; CDR2 reads YNFKEQ. V was trimmed by 4 bases and J by 5 bases, leaving 20 bases between them. CDR3 nucleotide sequence: TGTGCCAGCAGCCGAGAGGAGCGCTGGGCAGGGGAGACCCAGTACTTC. Amino acids: CASSREERWAGETQYF.

This chain uses TRBV15 with TRBJ2-2; 9 nucleotides agree with TRBD2. Germline V lookup: CDR1 LNHNV, CDR2 YYDKDF (reference sequence). Trimming cost V 0 bases and J 6 bases; bases outside gene matches: 8. The CDR3 runs to 17 residues. Here the CDR3 DNA reads TGTGCCACCAGCAGAGATTTCGGGACTAGCTACGCCGGGGAGCTGTTTTTT. Translating it yields CATSRDFGTSYAGELFF.

This chain links TRBV27 with TRBJ1-2; 8 bases line up with TRBD1. The V segment lost 4 bases and the J segment 4 bases; nucleotides outside the gene matches: 2. Germline V gene lookup returns CDR1 MNHEY and CDR2 SMNVEV (reference sequence). CDR3 size: 13 residues. In DNA form, the CDR3 reads TGTGCCAGCAGTTCCGGACAGGGCTATGGCTACACCTTC. It encodes CASSSGQGYGYTF.

There are a few counts of this clone. CDR3 in amino acids: CASSWLRDTQYF. Written as DNA, the CDR3 is TGTGCCAGCAGCTGGCTTAGAGATACGCAGTATTTT. V gene TRBV7-2 combines with J gene TRBJ2-3, with no clear D. V lost 4 bases to trimming and J lost 5 bases, with 7 bases between them. Germline values: CDR1 SGHTA, CDR2 FQGNSA. CDR3 length equals 12 residues.